These 10 T cell receptor beta chains were all obtained from the same sample, sequenced in a study of beta chain features in type 1 diabetes. What was sequenced were expressed TCRB transcripts, since all of the isolated RNA had been reverse transcribed. Clones were sequenced by immunoSEQ multiplex PCR, and TCRdb holds only the in-frame ones, with some missing. The sample shows just under 150,000 clones, 8% to 13% of them seen only once. Sequencing used naive CD4+ T cells from blood. The source is a man aged 18 to 30 in good health.

This clone was counted only a few times. The J gene is TRBJ1-6, the V gene TRBV10-3, with 8 bases identical to TRBD1. This CDR3 contains 14 residues. Germline loops: CDR1 ENHRY, CDR2 SYGVKD. V gave up 6 bases and J gave up 7 bases; unmatched junction bases: 5. CDR3: CAIRGGQENSPLHF. For the CDR3, the DNA is TGTGCCATCAGGGGGGGACAGGAGAATTCACCCCTCCACTTT.

About this clone: Its ends do not fully match the called genes, so a read error is possible. The chain uses TRBV6-1 and TRBJ1-5; 7 bases map to TRBD1. CDR1 and CDR2 from the germline V gene are MNHNS and SASEGT. This CDR3 has 13 residues. The CDR3: CASGDRVNQPQHF. CDR3 coding DNA: TGTGCCAGCGGTGACAGGGTTAATCAGCCCCAGCATTTT.

This clone was seen only a few times. The chain combines TRBV7-2 with TRBJ1-2; 7 positions agree with TRBD1. Per the germline V gene, CDR1 is SGHTA and CDR2 is FQGNSA. Germline trimming cut 5 bases from V and 0 bases from J; bases unmatched to any gene: 3. This CDR3 has 14 amino acids. The DNA for the CDR3 is TGTGCCAGCAGCCGGGACAGTGCTAACTATGGCTACACCTTC. It translates to CASSRDSANYGYTF.

This clone showed up just a few times. The rearrangement joins TRBV7-2 to TRBJ2-5; D may be TRBD2 (6 bases). The V gene lost 5 bases and the J gene lost 1 base, with 14 bases spanning the gap. Germline assignment: CDR1 SGHTA and CDR2 FQGNSA. The CDR3 runs 15 residues. The CDR3 here is CASSQSGLAQETQYF. The CDR3 region has the DNA TGTGCCAGCAGCCAATCGGGACTGGCCCAAGAGACCCAGTACTTC.

The chain has TRBV6-5 and TRBJ2-2; the match to TRBD1 covers 7 bases. This CDR3 comprises 13 residues. Trimming at V came to 6 bases and at J to 4 bases, leaving 2 bases not matched to a gene. Germline V gene data show CDR1 as MNHEY and CDR2 as SVGAGI. The CDR3 here is CASSYRGTGELFF. As DNA, the CDR3 is TGTGCCAGCAGCTACAGGGGCACCGGGGAGCTGTTTTTT.

This clone was picked up a small number of times. The V gene is TRBV7-2, the J gene TRBJ2-1; 11 nucleotides align to TRBD2. V dropped 3 bases and J dropped 7; count of bases not matched to a gene: 5. Germline V CDR1 and CDR2: SGHTA, FQGNSA. This CDR3 region has 15 residues. CDR3 nucleotides: TGTGCCAGCAGCTTTAGCGGGGGGGTCATTAATGAGCAGTTCTTC. Protein sequence: CASSFSGGVINEQFF.

This clone has a count of ten or more. The chain employs TRBV19 and TRBJ2-6, with D maybe TRBD2 (6 bases). Trimming left V 7 bases short and J 2 bases short, with 12 bases between. There are 15 residues in the CDR3. Germline CDR1 and CDR2: LNHDA and SQIVND (reference sequence). The CDR3 reads CASKTGLAGANVLTF. Written as DNA, the CDR3 is TGTGCCAGTAAGACGGGACTGGCTGGGGCCAACGTCCTGACTTTC.

This sequence joins TRBV4-1 and TRBJ1-2, with TRBD1 matching over 10 bases. Trimming at V came to 3 bases and at J to 2 bases, leaving 3 bases not matched to a gene. Looked up from germline, CDR1 is MGHRA and CDR2 is YSYEKL. There are 15 residues in the CDR3. This CDR3 reads CASSHPGQGNYGYTF. The CDR3 DNA follows: TGCGCCAGCAGCCACCCGGGACAGGGGAACTATGGCTACACCTTC.

V and J are TRBV10-1 and TRBJ2-5; D perhaps matches TRBD2 (5 bases). The ends were cut back, 4 bases at V and 2 bases at J, with 5 bases in the middle. The V gene's germline CDR1 is WNHNN and CDR2 SYGVQD (reference sequence). The CDR3 extends over 12 amino acids. The CDR3 nucleotides read TGCGCCAGCAGTGGCGGGCAAGAGACCCAGTACTTC. This translates into CASSGGQETQYF.

This clone came up a few times. The chain joins TRBV11-2 to TRBJ1-1, with 8 bases aligning to TRBD1. Germline CDR1 SGHAT, CDR2 FQNNGV. The CDR3 is 13 residues long. J was trimmed by 5 bases and V by 5 bases; bases with no gene match: 4. The CDR3 is CASSPQGATEAFF. CDR3 DNA sequence: TGTGCCAGCAGCCCGCAGGGGGCTACTGAAGCTTTCTTT.